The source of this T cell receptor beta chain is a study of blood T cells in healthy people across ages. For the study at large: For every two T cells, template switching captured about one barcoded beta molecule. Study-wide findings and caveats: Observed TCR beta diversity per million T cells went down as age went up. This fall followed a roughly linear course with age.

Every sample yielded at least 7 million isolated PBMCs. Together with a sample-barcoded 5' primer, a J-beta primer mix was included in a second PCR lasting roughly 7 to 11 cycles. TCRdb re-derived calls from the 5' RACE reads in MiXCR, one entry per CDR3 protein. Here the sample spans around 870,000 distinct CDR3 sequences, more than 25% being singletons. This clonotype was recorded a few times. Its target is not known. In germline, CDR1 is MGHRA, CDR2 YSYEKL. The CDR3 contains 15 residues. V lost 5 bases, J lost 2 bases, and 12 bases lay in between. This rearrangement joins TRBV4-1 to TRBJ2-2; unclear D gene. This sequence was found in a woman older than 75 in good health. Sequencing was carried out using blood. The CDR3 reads CASSEVGSNTGELFF. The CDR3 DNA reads TGCGCCAGCAGCGAAGTGGGCAGCAACACCGGGGAGCTGTTTTTT.